The 27 T cell receptor beta chains below come from one sample, sequenced in a study of T cell clones after liver transplantation. Produced via immunoSEQ multiplex PCR; TCRdb's table is partial and in-frame only. Of tens of thousands of clones listed, roughly three quarters are singletons. The source material was CD4+ T cells from blood, sampled at the 22-month timepoint. The receptors here all came from a human patient who received a liver transplant. T cells may partly derive from the graft donor.

This clone was counted only a few times. As DNA, the CDR3 is TGTGCCACCGCGCCGGAGGCAAGCAGAGCACCCCTCCACTTT. Its protein product is CATAPEASRAPLHF. This sequence joins TRBV9 and TRBJ1-6; no firm D call. Trimming stripped 9 bases from V and 11 bases from J, with 21 bases between. The CDR3 totals 14 residues. Germline CDR1 reads SGDLS; CDR2 reads YYNGEE.

The genes are TRBV5-1 and TRBJ1-1; tentatively, D is TRBD1 (5 bases). V lost 0 bases to trimming and J lost 1 base, with 10 bases between them. CDR3 length: 15 residues. Germline CDR1 is SGHRS and CDR2 is YFSETQ. CDR3 in DNA: TGCGCCAGCAGCTTGGTATCCGGGGGGAACACTGAAGCTTTCTTT. It encodes CASSLVSGGNTEAFF.

V is TRBV6-1 and J is TRBJ1-2; D is possibly TRBD1 (6 bases). The germline V gene has CDR1 MNHNS and CDR2 SASEGT. The CDR3 runs to 14 residues. The V gene lost 5 bases and the J gene lost 6 bases, with 16 bases spanning the gap. This CDR3 is CASSWTDLIDGYTF. The CDR3 DNA reads as TGTGCCAGCAGTTGGACAGACCTCATAGATGGCTACACCTTC.

CDR3 nucleotides: TGTGCCAGCAGCCCCTTAAGTTGGACAGGGTACGAGCAGTACTTC. Its translation: CASSPLSWTGYEQYF. The J gene is TRBJ2-7, the V gene TRBV28, with 8 bases that match TRBD1. The CDR3 consists of 15 residues. Germline CDR1 reads MDHEN; CDR2 reads SYDVKM. Losses at the gene ends were 6 bases for V and 4 bases for J; bases not matched to a gene: 11.

The J gene is TRBJ2-1, the V gene TRBV19, with 10 bases that match TRBD2. The CDR3 has 15 residues. The V gene's germline CDR1 is LNHDA and CDR2 SQIVND (reference sequence). The ends lost 1 base at V and 6 bases at J; junction bases unmatched: 3. CDR3 in amino acids: CASSIAQRGGNEQFF. The CDR3, as DNA: TGTGCCAGTAGTATAGCCCAGCGGGGGGGCAATGAGCAGTTCTTC.

The gene calls are TRBV9 and TRBJ1-5; D is undetermined. CDR3 length: 15 residues. In germline, CDR1 is SGDLS, CDR2 YYNGEE. V dropped 0 bases and J dropped 1 base, with 8 bases sitting between them. The CDR3 region has the DNA TGTGCCAGCAGCGTAGCGGGGAGCAGCAATCAGCCCCAGCATTTT. Protein sequence: CASSVAGSSNQPQHF.

The V gene is TRBV9, the J gene TRBJ2-1, with a weak D call TRBD2 (6 bases). The CDR3 is 14 residues long. Germline V gene lookup returns CDR1 SGDLS and CDR2 YYNGEE. The V gene lost 2 bases and the J gene lost 9 bases, with 15 bases spanning the gap. As DNA, the CDR3 is TGTGCCAGCAGCGTTTCCCAAAGGAGGGGTGAGCAGTTCTTC. It yields the protein CASSVSQRRGEQFF.

The chain uses TRBV5-4 and TRBJ1-1; D uncertain. Deletions cut 2 bases from V and 1 base from J, with 9 bases between. Germline lookup yields CDR1 SGHNT and CDR2 YYREEE (reference sequence). The CDR3 totals 14 residues. Here the CDR3 reads CASSLRLGNTEAFF. The CDR3 DNA sequence: TGTGCCAGCAGCTTAAGGTTGGGGAACACTGAAGCTTTCTTT.

The chain carries TRBV27 and TRBJ2-2; TRBD2 agrees at 8 bases. The CDR3 has 14 residues. The germline CDR1 and CDR2 sequences are MNHEY and SMNVEV (reference sequence). The V gene end was trimmed by 6 bases and the J gene end by 3 bases; junction bases not matched to a gene: 3. DNA for the CDR3: TGTGCCAGCAGACAACTAGCGGACACCGGGGAGCTGTTTTTT. This sequence encodes CASRQLADTGELFF.

CDR3 sequence reads: CASTQQAGPVGELFF. The CDR3 DNA reads as TGTGCCAGCACCCAACAAGCGGGGCCGGTCGGGGAGCTGTTTTTT. The chain recombines TRBV6-6 with TRBJ2-2, with 7 nucleotides matching TRBD2. The V gene's germline CDR1 is MNHNY and CDR2 SVGAGI (reference sequence). Unmatched junction bases numbered 12, after V lost 7 bases and J lost 7 bases. This CDR3 has 15 amino acids.

This chain uses TRBV19 with TRBJ1-2, with 7 bases aligning to TRBD1. The CDR3 consists of 15 residues. Germline V gene data show CDR1 as LNHDA and CDR2 as SQIVND (reference sequence). Trimming cost V 2 bases and J 6 bases; bases outside gene matches: 9. CDR3 sequence reads: CASSIFAGTADGYTF. CDR3 DNA: TGTGCCAGTAGTATATTTGCAGGGACAGCGGATGGCTACACCTTC.

This chain joins TRBV6-1 and TRBJ1-1; 7 bases agree with TRBD1. CDR3 length: 16 residues. V lost 0 bases, J lost 5 bases, and 9 bases stayed unmatched. The germline gives CDR1 MNHNS, CDR2 SASEGT. CDR3 sequence: CASSEALQGGGTEAFF. In DNA form, the CDR3 reads TGTGCCAGCAGTGAAGCGCTTCAGGGGGGAGGGACTGAAGCTTTCTTT.

To note about this clone: One end of the junction is discordant with germline, which a read error may explain. The chain uses TRBV2 and TRBJ1-6; D is undetermined. CDR3 size: 18 residues. Germline values: CDR1 SNHLY, CDR2 FYNNEI. The CDR3 sequence is CASSDSFLGRSYYSPLHF. The CDR3 DNA sequence: TGTGCCAGCAGTGACTCTTTCCTTGGCAGGAGCTATTATTCACCCCTCCACTTT. Combining the CDR3 with reference TRBV2 and TRBJ1-6 gives the whole variable domain EPEVTQTPSHQVTQMGQEVILRCVPISNHLYFYWYRQILGQKVEFLVSFYNNEISEKSEIFDDQFSVERPDGSNFTLKIRSTKLEDSAMYFCASSDSFLGRSYYSPLHFGNGTRLTVT.

The rearrangement links TRBV7-9 to TRBJ1-2; no firm D call. The CDR3 consists of 15 residues. CDR1 and CDR2 from the germline V gene are SEHNR and FQNEAQ (reference sequence). Trimming took off 0 bases at V and 7 bases at J, with 15 bases between the two ends. CDR3 loop: CASSLARENTGGYTF. CDR3 bases: TGTGCCAGCAGCTTAGCGCGTGAGAATACGGGTGGCTACACCTTC.

This clone appeared once. Here the CDR3 DNA reads TGTGCCTGGGAGTCTGGGACAGTAACCTACGAGCAGTACTTC. It is translated as CAWESGTVTYEQYF. The chain uses TRBV30 and TRBJ2-7, with 7 bases matching TRBD1. The junction had 9 bases not matched to a gene; V was cut back by 5 bases and J by 2 bases. Germline V CDR1 and CDR2: GTSNPN, SVGIG (reference sequence). CDR3 length: 14 residues.

The V and J genes are TRBV11-2 and TRBJ2-5; possible D gene TRBD1, 7 bases. The ends were cut back, 4 bases at V and 7 bases at J, with 16 bases in the middle. The CDR3 has 14 residues. Germline V gives CDR1 SGHAT, CDR2 FQNNGV. CDR3 coding DNA: TGTGCCAGCAGCTCACAGGGGCAGGGGGGGACCCAGTACTTC. Encoded protein: CASSSQGQGGTQYF. Looking up the rest from reference TRBV11-2 and TRBJ2-5 gives the full variable domain: EAGVAQSPRYKIIEKRQSVAFWCNPISGHATLYWYQQILGQGPKLLIQFQNNGVVDDSQLPKDRFSAERLKGVDSTLKIQPAKLEDSAVYLCASSSQGQGGTQYFGPGTRLLVL.

The rearrangement uses TRBV19 and TRBJ1-1; 8 bases align to TRBD1. The length of the CDR3 is 15 residues. Germline CDR1 is LNHDA and CDR2 is SQIVND (reference sequence). V lost 6 bases and J lost 3; bases outside the gene matches: 9. The CDR3 loop is CASSTGQGLDTEAFF. CDR3 sequence (DNA): TGTGCCAGTAGCACTGGACAGGGTCTCGACACTGAAGCTTTCTTT.

This chain's CDR3 is CAWGQGATNEKLFF. In DNA, the CDR3 is TGTGCCTGGGGCCAGGGGGCAACTAATGAAAAACTGTTTTTT. The V and J genes are TRBV30 and TRBJ1-4, with 7 bases matching TRBD1. This CDR3 region has 14 residues. V shed 5 bases and J 0 bases; nucleotides not matched to a gene: 3. Germline V CDR1 and CDR2: GTSNPN, SVGIG (reference sequence). Full variable domain (remainder filled in from reference TRBV30 and TRBJ1-4): SQTIHQWPATLVQPVGSPLSLECTVEGTSNPNLYWYRQAAGRGLQLLFYSVGIGQISSEVPQNLSASRPQDRQFILSSKKLLLSDSGFYLCAWGQGATNEKLFFGSGTQLSVL.

The V call is TRBV5-8, the J call TRBJ1-3; weak D call: TRBD1 (6 bases). Germline lookup yields CDR1 SGHTS and CDR2 YDEGEE. The V end was cut by 0 bases, the J end by 1 base, with 11 bases between. The CDR3 is 16 amino acids. The CDR3 sequence is CASSLGRGLSGNTIYF. DNA of the CDR3: TGTGCCAGCAGCTTGGGGCGGGGGCTGTCTGGAAACACCATATATTTT.

The V gene is TRBV9, the J gene TRBJ2-3; 9 bases agree with TRBD1. J lost 4 bases, V lost 7 bases, and 10 bases had no gene match. CDR1 is SGDLS and CDR2 is YYNGEE in the germline V gene. There are 15 residues in the CDR3. CDR3 DNA sequence: TGTGCCAGCGGGAAAGGGACAGGGTCGGCAGATACGCAGTATTTT. The encoded protein is CASGKGTGSADTQYF.

This sequence joins TRBV28 and TRBJ1-5; 8 bases are shared with TRBD1. The CDR3 loop spans 18 amino acids. Germline trimming cut 4 bases from V and 3 bases from J; bases unmatched to any gene: 14. Per germline, CDR1 MDHEN and CDR2 SYDVKM. The CDR3 reads CASSSEDPGQAFNQPQHF. CDR3 bases: TGTGCCAGCAGTTCGGAAGACCCGGGACAGGCGTTCAATCAGCCCCAGCATTTT.

The chain links TRBV19 to TRBJ2-3; D might be TRBD2 (5 bases). V was shortened by 3 bases and J by 0 bases, with 19 bases between the two germline ends. This CDR3 has 18 residues. Germline CDR1 and CDR2: LNHDA and SQIVND (reference sequence). The CDR3 coding sequence is TGTGCCAGTAGTATTAACCCTTGGACTCCGCCTAGCACAGATACGCAGTATTTT. Protein sequence: CASSINPWTPPSTDTQYF.

The CDR3 DNA sequence: TGTGCCAGCAGTGAATTCTGGGGAGCGGGGGTCGAGACCCAGTACTTC. This encodes CASSEFWGAGVETQYF. The V and J genes are TRBV25-1 and TRBJ2-5; 8 positions match TRBD2. This CDR3 is built from 16 residues. Germline loops: CDR1 MGHDK, CDR2 SYGVNS. V trimming: 1 base; J trimming: 5 bases; junction bases outside the gene matches: 9. Looking up the rest from reference TRBV25-1 and TRBJ2-5 gives the full variable domain: EADIYQTPRYLVIGTGKKITLECSQTMGHDKMYWYQQDPGMELHLIHYSYGVNSTEKGDLSSESTVSRIRTEHFPLTLESARPSHTSQYLCASSEFWGAGVETQYFGPGTRLLVL.

This sequence joins TRBV11-3 and TRBJ2-2; 7 nucleotides match TRBD2. The J segment lost 0 bases and the V segment lost 3 bases, leaving 4 bases of the junction unmatched. CDR1 SGHNT and CDR2 YENEEA come from the germline V gene. The CDR3 has 16 amino acids. The CDR3 nucleotides are TGTGCCAGCAGCTTTGCGAGCGGGACGAACACCGGGGAGCTGTTTTTT. Translating it yields CASSFASGTNTGELFF.

The rearrangement uses TRBV6-6 and TRBJ1-6; maybe TRBD1 (5 bases). CDR1 and CDR2 from the germline V gene are MNHNY and SVGAGI (reference sequence). This CDR3 is built from 15 residues. Trimming removed 8 bases at V and 0 bases at J, with 11 bases between. DNA of the CDR3: TGTGCCAGCCTCGACAGAAGCTCCTATAATTCACCCCTCCACTTT. Protein sequence: CASLDRSSYNSPLHF.

DNA for the CDR3: TGTGCCACCAGCAGAGAGTTGCAGCGGGGTTCGGATACGCAGTATTTT. This gives the protein CATSRELQRGSDTQYF. The J gene is TRBJ2-3, the V gene TRBV15, with 7 bases aligning to TRBD2. Germline CDR1 LNHNV, CDR2 YYDKDF (reference sequence). The CDR3 length is 16 residues. The J segment lost 6 bases and the V segment lost 0 bases, leaving 9 bases of the junction unmatched.

The gene calls are TRBV19 and TRBJ2-4, with 7 bases matching TRBD1. CDR3 size: 12 residues. After removal of 3 bases from V and 7 bases from J, the junction contained 0 bases not matched to a gene. Germline V gene data show CDR1 as LNHDA and CDR2 as SQIVND (reference sequence). The CDR3 spells CASSIRGNIQYF. The CDR3 bases are TGTGCCAGTAGTATCAGGGGGAACATTCAGTACTTC.